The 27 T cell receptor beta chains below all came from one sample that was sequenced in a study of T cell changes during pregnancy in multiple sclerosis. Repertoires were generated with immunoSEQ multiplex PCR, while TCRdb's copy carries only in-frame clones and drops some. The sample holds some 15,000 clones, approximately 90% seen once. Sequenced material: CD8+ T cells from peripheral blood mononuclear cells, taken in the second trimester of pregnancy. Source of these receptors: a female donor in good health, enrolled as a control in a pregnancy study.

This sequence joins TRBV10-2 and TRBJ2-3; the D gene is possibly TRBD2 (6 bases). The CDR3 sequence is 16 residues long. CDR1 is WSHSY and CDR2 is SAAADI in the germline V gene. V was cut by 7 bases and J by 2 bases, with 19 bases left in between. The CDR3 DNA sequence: TGCGCCAGCATTCTCGGGAGTGCCCCCTCCACAGATACGCAGTATTTT. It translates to CASILGSAPSTDTQYF.

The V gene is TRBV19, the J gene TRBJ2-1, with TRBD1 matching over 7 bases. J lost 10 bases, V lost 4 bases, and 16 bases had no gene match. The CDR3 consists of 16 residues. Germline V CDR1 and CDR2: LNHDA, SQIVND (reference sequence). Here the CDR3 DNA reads TGTGCCAGTAGTAAATTTAGGTCAGGGGGTGTTTACGAGCAGTTCTTC. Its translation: CASSKFRSGGVYEQFF.

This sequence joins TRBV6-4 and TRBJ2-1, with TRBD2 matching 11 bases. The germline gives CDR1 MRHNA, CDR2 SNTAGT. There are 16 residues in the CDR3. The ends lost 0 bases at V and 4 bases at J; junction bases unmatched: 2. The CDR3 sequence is CASSDSTSGDYNEQFF. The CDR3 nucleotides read TGTGCCAGCAGTGACTCGACTAGCGGGGATTACAATGAGCAGTTCTTC.

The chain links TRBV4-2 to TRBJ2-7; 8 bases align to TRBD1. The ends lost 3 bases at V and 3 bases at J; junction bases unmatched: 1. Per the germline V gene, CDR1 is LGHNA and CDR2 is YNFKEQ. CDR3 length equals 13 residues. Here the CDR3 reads CASSHGQGYEQYF. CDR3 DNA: TGTGCCAGCAGCCACGGACAGGGCTACGAGCAGTACTTC.

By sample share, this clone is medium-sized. The CDR3 DNA is TGTGCCAGCAGTTTGTTCTCGACAGGGGGGGACACTGAAGCTTTCTTT. This translates into CASSLFSTGGDTEAFF. The chain combines TRBV27 with TRBJ1-1, with 9 bases lining up with TRBD1. From germline, CDR1 is MNHEY and CDR2 SMNVEV (reference sequence). The CDR3 has 16 amino acids. V shed 3 bases, J shed 3 bases, and the junction held 8 bases outside the gene matches.

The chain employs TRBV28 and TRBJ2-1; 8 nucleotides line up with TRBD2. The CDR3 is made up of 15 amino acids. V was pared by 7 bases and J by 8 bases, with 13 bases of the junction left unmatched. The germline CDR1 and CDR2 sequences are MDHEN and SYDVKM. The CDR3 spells CASKQTGTRDDEQFF. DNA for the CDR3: TGTGCCAGCAAACAAACCGGGACTAGAGACGATGAGCAGTTCTTC.

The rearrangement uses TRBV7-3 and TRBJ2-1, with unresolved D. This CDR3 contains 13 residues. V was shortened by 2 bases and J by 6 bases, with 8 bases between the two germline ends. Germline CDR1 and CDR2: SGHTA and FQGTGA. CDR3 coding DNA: TGTGCCAGCAGCTTAGGAGCCAGCAATGAGCAGTTCTTC. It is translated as CASSLGASNEQFF.

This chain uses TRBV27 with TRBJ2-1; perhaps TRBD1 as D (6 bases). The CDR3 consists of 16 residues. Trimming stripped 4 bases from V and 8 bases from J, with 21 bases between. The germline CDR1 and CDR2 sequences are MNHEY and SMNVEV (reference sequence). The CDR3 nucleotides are TGTGCCAGCAGTTCTATCCGGGGACACGGAACGGATGAGCAGTTCTTC. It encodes CASSSIRGHGTDEQFF.

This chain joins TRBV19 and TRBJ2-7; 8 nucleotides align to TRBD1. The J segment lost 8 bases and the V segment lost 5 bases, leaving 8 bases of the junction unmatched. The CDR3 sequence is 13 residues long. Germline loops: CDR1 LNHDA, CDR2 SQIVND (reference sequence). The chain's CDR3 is CASSPSDRAKQYF. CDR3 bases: TGTGCCAGTAGTCCCTCGGACAGGGCGAAGCAGTACTTC.

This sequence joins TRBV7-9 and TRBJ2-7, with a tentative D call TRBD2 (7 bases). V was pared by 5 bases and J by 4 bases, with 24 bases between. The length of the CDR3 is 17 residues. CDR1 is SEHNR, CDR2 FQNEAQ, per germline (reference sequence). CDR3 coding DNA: TGTGCCAGCAGCACAGGTGGGGGGGCGGGAGAAATATACGAGCAGTACTTC. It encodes CASSTGGGAGEIYEQYF.

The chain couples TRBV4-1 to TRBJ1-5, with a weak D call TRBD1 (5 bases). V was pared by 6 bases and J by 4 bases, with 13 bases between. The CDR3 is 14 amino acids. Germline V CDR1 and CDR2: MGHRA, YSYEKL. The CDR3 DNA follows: TGCGCCAGCAGACCGGGAGCAGGGAATCAGCCCCAGCATTTT. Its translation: CASRPGAGNQPQHF.

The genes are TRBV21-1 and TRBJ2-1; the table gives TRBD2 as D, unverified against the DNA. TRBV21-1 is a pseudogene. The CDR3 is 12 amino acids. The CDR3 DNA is TGTGCCAGCAGCAGTGGAGACAATGAGCAGTTCTTC. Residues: CASSSGDNEQFF.

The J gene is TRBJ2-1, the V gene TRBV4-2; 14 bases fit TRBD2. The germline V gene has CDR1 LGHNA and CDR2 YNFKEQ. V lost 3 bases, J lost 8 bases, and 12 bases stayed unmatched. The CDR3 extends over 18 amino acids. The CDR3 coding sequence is TGTGCCAGCAGCCAGATTTATGGGACTAGCGGGAGAAAGCATGAGCAGTTCTTC. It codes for CASSQIYGTSGRKHEQFF.

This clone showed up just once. DNA of the CDR3: TGTGCCAGCAGCATTGGGACTCTCTACGAGCAGTACTTC. Its translation: CASSIGTLYEQYF. This chain uses TRBV5-6 with TRBJ2-5; the D gene is possibly TRBD2 (6 bases). Near its end, the DNA agrees better with TRBJ2-7, so the J call may be wrong. The CDR3 covers 13 residues. Germline V gene data show CDR1 as SGHDT and CDR2 as YYEEEE.

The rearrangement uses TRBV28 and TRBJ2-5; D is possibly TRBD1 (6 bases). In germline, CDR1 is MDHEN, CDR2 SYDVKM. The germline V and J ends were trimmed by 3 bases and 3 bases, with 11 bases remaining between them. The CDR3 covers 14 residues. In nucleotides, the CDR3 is TGTGCCAGCAGTTTTACGTCAGGGGAAGAGACCCAGTACTTC. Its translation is CASSFTSGEETQYF.

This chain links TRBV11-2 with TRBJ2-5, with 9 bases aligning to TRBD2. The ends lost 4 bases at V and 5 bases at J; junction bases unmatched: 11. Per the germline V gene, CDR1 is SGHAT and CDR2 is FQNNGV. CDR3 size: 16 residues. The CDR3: CASSSDLAGGRETQYF. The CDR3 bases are TGTGCCAGCAGCTCGGATTTGGCGGGGGGGCGGGAGACCCAGTACTTC.

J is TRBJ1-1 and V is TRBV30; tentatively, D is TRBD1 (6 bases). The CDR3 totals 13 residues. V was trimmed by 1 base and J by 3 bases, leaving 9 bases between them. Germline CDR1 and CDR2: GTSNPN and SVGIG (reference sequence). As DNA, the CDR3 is TGTGCCTGGAGTGGAGGGGGGGACACTGAAGCTTTCTTT. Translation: CAWSGGGDTEAFF.

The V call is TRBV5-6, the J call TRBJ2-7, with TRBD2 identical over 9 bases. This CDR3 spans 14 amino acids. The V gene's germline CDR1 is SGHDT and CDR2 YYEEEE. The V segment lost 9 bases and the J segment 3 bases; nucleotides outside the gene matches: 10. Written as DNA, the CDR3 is TGTGCCACCCGTGGGGCGGGGGGGGGCTACGAGCAGTACTTC. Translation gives CATRGAGGGYEQYF.

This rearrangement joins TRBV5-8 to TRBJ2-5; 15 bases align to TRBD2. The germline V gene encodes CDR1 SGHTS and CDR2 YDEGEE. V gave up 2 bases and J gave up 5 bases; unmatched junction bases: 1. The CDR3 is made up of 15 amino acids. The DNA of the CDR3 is TGTGCCAGCAGCTTCGGACTAGCGGGAGGGGAGACCCAGTACTTC. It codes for CASSFGLAGGETQYF.

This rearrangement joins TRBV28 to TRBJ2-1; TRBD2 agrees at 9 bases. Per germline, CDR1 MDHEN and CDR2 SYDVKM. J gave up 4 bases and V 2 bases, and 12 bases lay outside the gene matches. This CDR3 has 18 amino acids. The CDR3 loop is CASSLDSGSRRGYNEQFF. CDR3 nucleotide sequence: TGTGCCAGCAGTTTAGATAGCGGGAGCCGGAGGGGGTACAATGAGCAGTTCTTC.

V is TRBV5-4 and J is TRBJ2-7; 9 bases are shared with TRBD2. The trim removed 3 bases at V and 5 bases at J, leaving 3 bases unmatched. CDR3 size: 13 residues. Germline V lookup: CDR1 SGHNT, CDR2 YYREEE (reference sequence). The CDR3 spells CASSSAGGNEQYF. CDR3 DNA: TGTGCCAGCAGCTCAGCGGGAGGTAACGAGCAGTACTTC.

CDR3 amino acids: CASSTGDRGLYNEQFF. CDR3 DNA: TGTGCCAGCAGCACAGGGGACAGGGGGCTCTACAATGAGCAGTTCTTC. The chain carries TRBV7-9 and TRBJ2-1, with 12 bases identical to TRBD1. The germline V gene encodes CDR1 SEHNR and CDR2 FQNEAQ (reference sequence). V trimming: 5 bases; J trimming: 3 bases; junction bases outside the gene matches: 5. The CDR3 totals 16 residues.

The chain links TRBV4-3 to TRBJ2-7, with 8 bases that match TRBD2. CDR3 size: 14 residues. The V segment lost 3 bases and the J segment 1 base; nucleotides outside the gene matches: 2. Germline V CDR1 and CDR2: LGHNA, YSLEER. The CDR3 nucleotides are TGCGCCAGCAGCCACGTAGCGGGGTCCTACGAGCAGTACTTC. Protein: CASSHVAGSYEQYF.

The CDR3 DNA is TGTGCCAGCACCGGGTTCAGAGGCAATCAGCCCCAGCATTTT. This encodes CASTGFRGNQPQHF. The J gene is TRBJ1-5, the V gene TRBV2; D is ambiguous. The CDR3 has 14 residues. The V and J ends lost 7 bases and 2 bases respectively, with 12 bases between them. The V gene's germline CDR1 is SNHLY and CDR2 FYNNEI.

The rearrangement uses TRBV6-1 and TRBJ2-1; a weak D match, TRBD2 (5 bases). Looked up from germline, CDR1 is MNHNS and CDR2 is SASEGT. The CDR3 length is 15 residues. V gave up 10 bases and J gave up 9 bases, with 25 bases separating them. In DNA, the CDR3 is TGTGCCACCTCCTCGGGGATTGGATTTGCGAGTGAGCAGTTCTTC. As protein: CATSSGIGFASEQFF.

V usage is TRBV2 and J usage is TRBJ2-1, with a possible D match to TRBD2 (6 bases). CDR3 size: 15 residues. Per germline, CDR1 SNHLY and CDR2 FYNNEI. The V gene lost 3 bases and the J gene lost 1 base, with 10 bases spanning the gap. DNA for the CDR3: TGTGCCAGCAGTGACCCGACTAGTTCCTACAATGAGCAGTTCTTC. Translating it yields CASSDPTSSYNEQFF.

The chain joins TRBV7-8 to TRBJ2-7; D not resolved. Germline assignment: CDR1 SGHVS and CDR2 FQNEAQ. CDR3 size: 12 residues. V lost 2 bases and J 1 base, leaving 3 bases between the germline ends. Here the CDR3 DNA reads TGTGCCAGCAGCTTATCGTCCTACGAGCAGTACTTC. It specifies CASSLSSYEQYF.